Below, 29 T cell receptor beta chains from the same sample are listed, as sequenced in a study of T cell responses to AZD1222 COVID-19 vaccine. Here immunoSEQ multiplex PCR was the method, and the copy in TCRdb shows in-frame clones only, minus some. This table holds over 95,000 clones, approximately 93% found once. The source was peripheral blood, collected on day 0 of AZD1222 vaccination. These receptors all stem from an adult in good health.

This chain joins TRBV4-3 and TRBJ1-5, with D unresolved. Germline-derived CDR1 and CDR2 are LGHNA and YSLEER. The CDR3 runs 15 residues. V dropped 1 base and J dropped 4 bases, with 11 bases sitting between them. The CDR3 DNA sequence: TGCGCCAGCAGCCAAGCGCGGGGTGGGAATCAGCCCCAGCATTTT. Its protein product is CASSQARGGNQPQHF.

V and J are TRBV29-1 and TRBJ1-1; D gene unclear. V gave up 7 bases and J gave up 4 bases, with 13 bases separating them. The length of the CDR3 is 12 residues. The germline V gene has CDR1 SQVTM and CDR2 ANQGSEA. DNA of the CDR3: TGCAGCGGGAGGATCTCGGGCACTGAAGCTTTCTTT. Its translation: CSGRISGTEAFF.

V gene TRBV7-9 combines with J gene TRBJ2-3; 10 nucleotides agree with TRBD1. Germline values: CDR1 SEHNR, CDR2 FQNEAQ (reference sequence). Trimming took 6 bases from V and 1 from J; bases not matched to a gene: 7. This CDR3 is 16 amino acids long. The CDR3 is CASSHTGTGGTDTQYF. The CDR3 DNA is TGTGCCAGCAGTCATACCGGGACAGGGGGCACAGATACGCAGTATTTT.

A note on this clone: Its ends do not fully match the called genes, so a read error is possible. V and J are TRBV27 and TRBJ2-1; TRBD1 or TRBD2 may be the D gene (5 bases each). This CDR3 spans 18 amino acids. Germline-derived CDR1 and CDR2 are MNHEY and SMNVEV (reference sequence). The CDR3 loop is CASSLWAGEPGSINGQFF. The CDR3 DNA is TGTGCCAGCAGTTTATGGGCCGGGGAGCCAGGGTCAATCAATGGGCAGTTCTTC.

The chain joins TRBV4-1 to TRBJ2-1, with 10 bases lining up with TRBD2. V lost 0 bases, J lost 4 bases, and 9 bases stayed unmatched. The CDR3 totals 18 residues. The germline V gene encodes CDR1 MGHRA and CDR2 YSYEKL. The DNA for the CDR3 is TGCGCCAGCAGCCAAGATACGGCTAGCGGGGGCTCTTACAATGAGCAGTTCTTC. Translating gives CASSQDTASGGSYNEQFF.

The chain has TRBV6-5 and TRBJ2-5; 7 bases agree with TRBD1. The trim removed 0 bases at V and 0 bases at J, leaving 1 base unmatched. The CDR3 is 15 amino acids. CDR1 and CDR2 (germline): MNHEY, SVGAGI. CDR3 protein: CASSYSTGNQETQYF. CDR3 nucleotides: TGTGCCAGCAGTTACTCGACAGGGAACCAAGAGACCCAGTACTTC.

The CDR3: CASSRDRGDNEKLFF. The CDR3 nucleotides read TGTGCCAGCTCCCGAGACAGGGGAGATAATGAAAAACTGTTTTTT. This chain uses TRBV18 with TRBJ1-4; 8 bases agree with TRBD1. Per germline, CDR1 KGHSH and CDR2 LQKENI. The CDR3 has 15 amino acids. Trimming cost V 6 bases and J 4 bases; bases outside gene matches: 7. The full variable domain, with the rest looked up from reference TRBV18 and TRBJ1-4, is NAGVMQNPRHLVRRRGQEARLRCSPMKGHSHVYWYRQLPEEGLKFMVYLQKENIIDESGMPKERFSAEFPKEGPSILRIQQVVRGDSAAYFCASSRDRGDNEKLFFGSGTQLSVL.

The rearrangement joins TRBV2 to TRBJ2-3, with TRBD1 identical over 10 bases. Trimming at V came to 5 bases and at J to 2 bases, leaving 4 bases not matched to a gene. This CDR3 spans 15 amino acids. The V gene's germline CDR1 is SNHLY and CDR2 FYNNEI. The chain's CDR3 is CASSTDRGPTDTQYF. Written as DNA, the CDR3 is TGTGCCAGCAGTACCGACAGGGGGCCCACAGATACGCAGTATTTT.

The J gene is TRBJ2-7, the V gene TRBV19, with 8 positions matching TRBD1. The CDR3 has 14 amino acids. The V segment lost 6 bases and the J segment 3 bases; nucleotides outside the gene matches: 7. CDR1 is LNHDA and CDR2 is SQIVND in the germline V gene (reference sequence). CDR3 loop: CASSRTGFNYEQYF. In nucleotides, the CDR3 is TGTGCCAGTAGCCGGACAGGGTTTAACTACGAGCAGTACTTC.

This chain connects TRBV7-9 to TRBJ1-1; 8 bases are a match to TRBD1. The trim removed 2 bases at V and 5 bases at J, leaving 13 bases unmatched. The germline V gene encodes CDR1 SEHNR and CDR2 FQNEAQ (reference sequence). The CDR3 has 17 amino acids. CDR3 sequence: CASSLFSHGQGITEAFF. The CDR3 region has the DNA TGTGCCAGCAGCTTATTTTCCCATGGACAGGGAATAACTGAAGCTTTCTTT.

Comments on this clone: The junction differs from germline at one of its ends, possibly a read error. This sequence joins TRBV7-7 and TRBJ1-1; weak D call: TRBD1 (5 bases). The CDR3 is 14 amino acids. CDR1 SSHAT and CDR2 FNYEAQ come from the germline V gene (reference sequence). CDR3 DNA sequence: TGTGCTAGCAGCTTAGCGGGGACGAACACTGAAGCTTTCTTT. Encoded protein: CASSLAGTNTEAFF.

This chain connects TRBV7-9 to TRBJ1-2, with D hard to call. The V end lost 1 base, the J end lost 5 bases, and 11 bases lay between the germline ends. Germline V gene data show CDR1 as SEHNR and CDR2 as FQNEAQ (reference sequence). The CDR3 runs to 14 residues. The chain's CDR3 is CASSLEAGGYGYTF. Here the CDR3 DNA reads TGTGCCAGCAGCTTAGAAGCAGGAGGTTATGGCTACACCTTC.

The chain uses TRBV18 and TRBJ2-3, with D hard to call. Germline lookup yields CDR1 KGHSH and CDR2 LQKENI. The CDR3 runs to 15 residues. Trimming shortened V by 3 bases and J by 2 bases, and 12 bases separated the two germline ends. CDR3: CASSPLGSNTDTQYF. The CDR3 nucleotides are TGTGCCAGCTCACCGCTAGGGTCAAACACAGATACGCAGTATTTT.

The CDR3 nucleotides read TGCGCCAGCAGCCAAGATCGGAACAGAGCCTACGAGCAGTACTTC. This gives the protein CASSQDRNRAYEQYF. V is TRBV4-3 and J is TRBJ2-7, with D hard to call. Germline values: CDR1 LGHNA, CDR2 YSLEER. V was cut by 0 bases and J by 2 bases, with 11 bases left in between. The CDR3 contains 15 residues.

The J gene is TRBJ2-5, the V gene TRBV5-1, with D unresolved. The CDR3 loop spans 14 amino acids. Germline assignment: CDR1 SGHRS and CDR2 YFSETQ. Trimming left V 4 bases short and J 2 bases short, with 12 bases between. The CDR3: CASSRALGQETQYF. DNA of the CDR3: TGCGCCAGCAGCCGAGCCCTTGGGCAAGAGACCCAGTACTTC.

The rearrangement joins TRBV24-1 to TRBJ1-3, with D unresolved. Germline CDR1 is KGHDR and CDR2 is SFDVKD. Trimming stripped 3 bases from V and 4 bases from J, with 15 bases between. This CDR3 region has 16 residues. This chain's CDR3 is CATSDPSGGEGNTIYF. In DNA, the CDR3 is TGTGCCACCAGTGATCCATCCGGTGGGGAAGGAAACACCATATATTTT.

This chain uses TRBV11-1 with TRBJ1-2; possibly TRBD1 for D (5 bases). Trimming shortened V by 3 bases and J by 2 bases, and 10 bases separated the two germline ends. This CDR3 is built from 14 residues. The germline gives CDR1 SGHAT, CDR2 FQDESV (reference sequence). For the CDR3, the DNA is TGTGCCAGCAGCTTGGGGGAAGGGAACTATGGCTACACCTTC. Residues: CASSLGEGNYGYTF.

This chain connects TRBV2 to TRBJ2-3; 13 positions agree with TRBD2. The CDR3 totals 13 residues. The J segment lost 14 bases and the V segment lost 6 bases, leaving 8 bases of the junction unmatched. CDR1 is SNHLY and CDR2 is FYNNEI in the germline V gene. The chain's CDR3 is CASSLTSGGGPYF. The CDR3 nucleotides read TGTGCCAGCAGCCTCACTAGCGGGGGGGGCCCGTATTTT.

Turning to this clone: The same CDR3 arises from other DNA sequences in this sample as well. V and J are TRBV5-4 and TRBJ1-3, with D maybe TRBD1 (5 bases). Trimming removed 0 bases at V and 0 bases at J, with 10 bases between. Germline-derived CDR1 and CDR2 are SGHNT and YYREEE (reference sequence). The CDR3 is 16 residues long. The CDR3 loop reads CASSLVGGGSGNTIYF. CDR3 DNA: TGTGCCAGCAGCTTGGTGGGGGGAGGCTCTGGAAACACCATATATTTT.

The rearrangement uses TRBV6-4 and TRBJ1-4; 7 bases line up with TRBD1. Looked up from germline, CDR1 is MRHNA and CDR2 is SNTAGT. The CDR3 runs 15 residues. Germline trimming cut 3 bases from V and 8 bases from J; bases unmatched to any gene: 9. CDR3 sequence reads: CASSEGDRVAEKLFF. CDR3 coding DNA: TGTGCCAGCAGTGAGGGAGACAGGGTCGCGGAAAAACTGTTTTTT.

The chain links TRBV7-9 to TRBJ1-1; D gene uncertain. With 1 base removed from V and 5 bases from J, the gap between germline ends came to 11 bases. Per germline, CDR1 SEHNR and CDR2 FQNEAQ (reference sequence). The CDR3 length is 14 residues. The CDR3 nucleotides read TGTGCCAGCAGCTTAGGGGTGTGGGGAACTGAAGCTTTCTTT. This translates into CASSLGVWGTEAFF.

The chain carries TRBV5-1 and TRBJ1-4; D is unclear. The CDR3 contains 15 residues. Trimming left V 0 bases short and J 7 bases short, with 13 bases between. Germline CDR1 and CDR2: SGHRS and YFSETQ. DNA for the CDR3: TGCGCCAGCAGCTTGGGGATGGGGTTAAGTGAAAAACTGTTTTTT. As protein: CASSLGMGLSEKLFF.

The CDR3, as DNA: TGTGCCAGCATCCAGACCTGGGAAGGCACCGGGGAGCTGTTTTTT. This encodes CASIQTWEGTGELFF. The rearrangement uses TRBV7-8 and TRBJ2-2; D not resolved. The CDR3 runs to 15 residues. Germline V CDR1 and CDR2: SGHVS, FQNEAQ. V was clipped by 7 bases and J by 4 bases, with 16 bases between them.

This chain uses TRBV5-6 with TRBJ1-6, with TRBD1 identical over 8 bases. V was clipped by 3 bases and J by 10 bases; unmatched bases: 3. There are 13 residues in the CDR3. Germline V gene data show CDR1 as SGHDT and CDR2 as YYEEEE. The CDR3 spells CASSWGTGSPLHF. CDR3 DNA: TGTGCCAGCAGCTGGGGGACAGGATCACCCCTCCACTTT.

This chain connects TRBV13 to TRBJ2-7; TRBD1 aligns across 7 bases. The V and J ends lost 1 base and 3 bases, in that order; junction bases with no gene match: 6. The V gene's germline CDR1 is PRHDT and CDR2 FYEKMQ (reference sequence). The CDR3 sequence is 15 residues long. CDR3 amino acids: CASSLAGDRVYEQYF. CDR3 nucleotide sequence: TGTGCCAGCAGCTTAGCTGGGGACAGAGTCTACGAGCAGTACTTC.

The chain links TRBV7-3 to TRBJ2-3; D ambiguous. Germline assignment: CDR1 SGHTA and CDR2 FQGTGA. The CDR3 totals 13 residues. V dropped 2 bases and J dropped 4 bases, with 7 bases sitting between them. The DNA of the CDR3 is TGTGCCAGCAGCTTATTTATGTCAGATACGCAGTATTTT. Translating gives CASSLFMSDTQYF.

This clone was observed a few times. This chain links TRBV6-5 with TRBJ2-1; D is ambiguous. Germline-derived CDR1 and CDR2 are MNHEY and SVGAGI. The CDR3 is 14 amino acids. V lost 6 bases, J lost 8 bases, and 17 bases lay in between. As DNA, the CDR3 is TGTGCCAGCAGACCTTCAGACATACCGCATGAGCAGTTCTTC. This sequence encodes CASRPSDIPHEQFF.

V gene TRBV12-3 or TRBV12-4 combines with J gene TRBJ1-3, with D possibly being TRBD1 (6 bases). The ends were cut back, 8 bases at V and 4 bases at J, with 12 bases in the middle. This CDR3 region has 13 residues. The CDR3 bases are TGTGCCAGCGGGGCAGGGGCAGGAAACACCATATATTTT. Translating it yields CASGAGAGNTIYF.

This rearrangement joins TRBV5-1 to TRBJ1-1, with D possibly matching TRBD1 (6 bases). V was cut by 3 bases and J by 1 base, with 13 bases left in between. The CDR3 sequence is 15 residues long. CDR1 and CDR2 from the germline V gene are SGHRS and YFSETQ. The CDR3 nucleotides are TGCGCCAGCAGCTCCTCTGGGACATCGAACACTGAAGCTTTCTTT. Amino acid sequence: CASSSSGTSNTEAFF.